These 22 T cell receptor beta chains share one sample of origin, sequenced in a study of beta chain features in type 1 diabetes. The isolated RNA, all of it, was reverse transcribed, so expressed TCRB transcripts were what got sequenced. TCRdb's copy holds only in-frame clones and misses some; the assay was immunoSEQ multiplex PCR. The table lists about 150,000 clones, roughly 11% of them singletons. Sample: central memory CD4+ T cells from blood. The origin of the receptors is a man aged 18 to 29 in good health.

The chain joins TRBV11-2 to TRBJ1-2; TRBD1 is a possible D gene (5 bases). Germline V gene lookup returns CDR1 SGHAT and CDR2 FQNNGV. The V and J ends lost 0 bases and 5 bases respectively, with 7 bases between them. There are 13 residues in the CDR3. CDR3 sequence: CASSLDRVYGYTF. The CDR3 coding sequence is TGTGCCAGCAGCTTAGACAGGGTATATGGCTACACCTTC. Full variable domain (missing parts from reference TRBV11-2 and TRBJ1-2): EAGVAQSPRYKIIEKRQSVAFWCNPISGHATLYWYQQILGQGPKLLIQFQNNGVVDDSQLPKDRFSAERLKGVDSTLKIQPAKLEDSAVYLCASSLDRVYGYTFGSGTRLTVV.

There are a few counts of this clone. The same CDR3 also results from other DNA sequences found in this sample. The chain uses TRBV29-1 and TRBJ2-4; 7 bases match TRBD2. Germline values: CDR1 SQVTM, CDR2 ANQGSEA. This CDR3 contains 13 residues. V dropped 6 bases and J dropped 8; count of bases not matched to a gene: 10. The CDR3 DNA reads as TGCAGCGTGCAGGCGGGAGCTTCGGACATTCAGTACTTC. The encoded protein is CSVQAGASDIQYF.

This sequence joins TRBV7-3 and TRBJ2-7; TRBD1 or TRBD2 may be the D gene (5 bases each). The germline V and J ends were trimmed by 2 bases and 9 bases, with 14 bases remaining between them. This CDR3 region has 13 residues. Per germline, CDR1 SGHTA and CDR2 FQGTGA. CDR3 sequence: CASSLHLGTGQYF. In nucleotides, the CDR3 is TGTGCCAGCAGCTTACATCTGGGGACCGGGCAGTACTTC.

As concerns this clone: Mismatch with germline at one junction end may stem from a read error. The identical CDR3 is also encoded by other nucleotide sequences in the sample. The V gene is TRBV28, the J gene TRBJ1-2; unclear D gene. The germline V gene encodes CDR1 MDHEN and CDR2 SYDVKM. The CDR3 length is 13 residues. The CDR3: CASSFARNYGYTF. CDR3 in DNA: TGTGCCAGCAGTTTTGCCAGGAACTACGGCTACACCTTC.

This clone was counted a few times. V is TRBV27 and J is TRBJ2-3, with 9 bases identical to TRBD1. This CDR3 contains 15 residues. V lost 4 bases, J lost 4 bases, and 6 bases stayed unmatched. Per germline, CDR1 MNHEY and CDR2 SMNVEV (reference sequence). CDR3 sequence: CASSYRGRIADTQYF. CDR3 sequence (DNA): TGTGCCAGCAGTTACAGGGGGCGTATCGCAGATACGCAGTATTTT.

The chain links TRBV4-3 to TRBJ2-3; 9 bases match TRBD2. CDR3 size: 15 residues. Germline lookup yields CDR1 LGHNA and CDR2 YSLEER. Germline trimming cut 3 bases from V and 3 bases from J; bases unmatched to any gene: 4. The CDR3 is CASSQLTSGTDTQYF. CDR3 nucleotide sequence: TGCGCCAGCAGCCAGCTGACTAGCGGAACAGATACGCAGTATTTT.

The chain carries TRBV5-1 and TRBJ1-1, with unresolved D. CDR1 and CDR2 (germline): SGHRS, YFSETQ. V was pared by 2 bases and J by 3 bases, with 8 bases between. This CDR3 contains 13 residues. In nucleotides, the CDR3 is TGCGCCAGCAGCTTTAGACGGGACACTGAAGCTTTCTTT. Its translation is CASSFRRDTEAFF. Filled out from reference TRBV5-1 and TRBJ1-1, the complete variable domain reads KAGVTQTPRYLIKTRGQQVTLSCSPISGHRSVSWYQQTPGQGLQFLFEYFSETQRNKGNFPGRFSGRQFSNSRSEMNVSTLELGDSALYLCASSFRRDTEAFFGQGTRLTVV.

The V gene is TRBV4-1, the J gene TRBJ2-5, with 10 bases lining up with TRBD2. The J segment lost 1 base and the V segment lost 1 base, leaving 0 bases of the junction unmatched. Germline CDR1 and CDR2: MGHRA and YSYEKL. The CDR3 contains 15 residues. The CDR3 here is CASSQGLAGQETQYF. The CDR3 region has the DNA TGCGCCAGCAGCCAAGGACTAGCGGGCCAAGAGACCCAGTACTTC.

This clone was observed a handful of times. This rearrangement joins TRBV9 to TRBJ1-2; 7 bases match TRBD1. The V gene's germline CDR1 is SGDLS and CDR2 YYNGEE. V lost 0 bases and J lost 3; bases outside the gene matches: 5. The CDR3 length is 15 residues. CDR3 DNA: TGTGCCAGCAGCGTAGCGGTGGGACAGTACTATGGCTACACCTTC. This gives the protein CASSVAVGQYYGYTF.

In this sample, this clone turned up a few times. The rearrangement links TRBV5-6 to TRBJ2-7; D ambiguous. CDR1 SGHDT and CDR2 YYEEEE come from the germline V gene. There are 12 residues in the CDR3. Trimming left V 1 base short and J 3 bases short, with 5 bases between. The CDR3 is CASSLNLYEQYF. The CDR3, as DNA: TGTGCCAGCAGCTTGAACCTCTACGAGCAGTACTTC.

This chain links TRBV9 with TRBJ2-2; weak D call: TRBD2 (5 bases). This CDR3 is built from 17 residues. Germline lookup yields CDR1 SGDLS and CDR2 YYNGEE. The V and J ends lost 0 bases and 6 bases respectively, with 18 bases between them. In nucleotides, the CDR3 is TGTGCCAGCAGCGTAGACCCCTTGTTCGTGGGAGCCGGGGAGCTGTTTTTT. Translating it yields CASSVDPLFVGAGELFF.

This clone came up a few times. The same CDR3 can be traced to other DNA sequences in this sample. The V call is TRBV7-9, the J call TRBJ2-5; D ambiguous. V lost 1 base to trimming and J lost 6 bases, with 0 bases between them. The CDR3 runs 10 residues. Germline CDR1 and CDR2: SEHNR and FQNEAQ (reference sequence). For the CDR3, the DNA is TGTGCCAGCAGCTTAGAGACCCAGTACTTC. Translated, it gives CASSLETQYF.

This chain links TRBV5-6 with TRBJ1-3; D is perhaps TRBD1 (5 bases). This CDR3 spans 14 amino acids. Germline CDR1 SGHDT, CDR2 YYEEEE. V lost 0 bases to trimming and J lost 4 bases, with 8 bases between them. CDR3 residues: CASSLAGLGNTIYF. CDR3 sequence (DNA): TGTGCCAGCAGCTTGGCAGGGTTGGGAAACACCATATATTTT. The complete variable domain, with remaining parts taken from reference TRBV5-6 and TRBJ1-3, reads DAGVTQSPTHLIKTRGQQVTLRCSPKSGHDTVSWYQQALGQGPQFIFQYYEEEERQRGNFPDRFSGHQFPNYSSELNVNALLLGDSALYLCASSLAGLGNTIYFGEGSWLTVV.

This clone was seen a handful of times. The chain is built from TRBV7-9 and TRBJ2-4; D tentatively reads TRBD1 or TRBD2 (5 bases each). The germline V gene has CDR1 SEHNR and CDR2 FQNEAQ (reference sequence). This CDR3 has 13 residues. The V and J ends lost 5 bases and 5 bases respectively, with 10 bases between them. CDR3 sequence reads: CASSLGTENIQYF. The CDR3 nucleotides are TGTGCCAGCAGCCTGGGGACCGAAAACATTCAGTACTTC. Variable domain in full (rest from reference TRBV7-9 and TRBJ2-4): DTGVSQNPRHKITKRGQNVTFRCDPISEHNRLYWYRQTLGQGPEFLTYFQNEAQLEKSRLLSDRFSAERPKGSFSTLEIQRTEQGDSAMYLCASSLGTENIQYFGAGTRLSVL.

The chain combines TRBV5-6 with TRBJ2-7; 8 nucleotides line up with TRBD1. The germline gives CDR1 SGHDT, CDR2 YYEEEE. CDR3 size: 12 residues. Trimming removed 4 bases from V and 12 bases from J; junction bases left unmatched: 9. The chain's CDR3 is CASSVDRGIRYF. CDR3 in DNA: TGTGCCAGCAGCGTAGACAGGGGCATTAGGTACTTC.

The genes are TRBV7-7 and TRBJ2-1, with 7 positions matching TRBD2. The V gene end was trimmed by 5 bases and the J gene end by 3 bases; junction bases not matched to a gene: 4. CDR3 length: 14 residues. Germline V CDR1 and CDR2: SSHAT, FNYEAQ (reference sequence). CDR3 sequence reads: CASSVGTIYNEQFF. The CDR3, as DNA: TGTGCCAGCAGCGTCGGGACTATCTACAATGAGCAGTTCTTC.

The table lists this clone with many counts. Within the sample, other DNA sequences also encode this same CDR3. The chain joins TRBV9 to TRBJ2-7; 9 nucleotides match TRBD1. Germline values: CDR1 SGDLS, CDR2 YYNGEE. V lost 4 bases and J lost 1; bases outside the gene matches: 6. This CDR3 is 15 amino acids long. CDR3 nucleotides: TGTGCCAGCAGCCCACGGACAGGGGTTTCCTACGAGCAGTACTTC. Translation: CASSPRTGVSYEQYF.

The CDR3 protein is CATSSDFMADTQYF. The CDR3, as DNA: TGTGCCACCAGCTCCGACTTCATGGCAGATACGCAGTATTTT. V gene TRBV15 combines with J gene TRBJ2-3; D ambiguous. Trimming cost V 5 bases and J 4 bases, with 13 bases left between them. The CDR3 sequence is 14 residues long. Per the germline V gene, CDR1 is LNHNV and CDR2 is YYDKDF (reference sequence).

The CDR3 nucleotides are TGCGCCAGCAGTCGACAGGGGGCTAGGGAAGATACGCAGTATTTT. This encodes CASSRQGAREDTQYF. The rearrangement uses TRBV4-1 and TRBJ2-3; 10 nucleotides agree with TRBD1. Looked up from germline, CDR1 is MGHRA and CDR2 is YSYEKL. This CDR3 spans 15 amino acids. Unmatched junction bases numbered 8, after V lost 6 bases and J lost 5 bases.

This clone was counted between two and nine times. The CDR3: CAIRGTGDAAYEQYF. In DNA form, the CDR3 reads TGTGCCATCAGGGGGACAGGGGATGCAGCCTACGAGCAGTACTTC. The V gene is TRBV2, the J gene TRBJ2-7, with 10 bases identical to TRBD1. The ends lost 10 bases at V and 2 bases at J; junction bases unmatched: 11. Germline loops: CDR1 SNHLY, CDR2 FYNNEI. The CDR3 is made up of 15 amino acids.

This chain uses TRBV7-2 with TRBJ1-6; perhaps TRBD1 as D (6 bases). The germline V gene encodes CDR1 SGHTA and CDR2 FQGNSA. The length of the CDR3 is 17 residues. Trimming stripped 5 bases from V and 9 bases from J, with 23 bases between. The CDR3 is CASSTSPSTGKGSPLHF. The CDR3, as DNA: TGTGCCAGCAGCACGTCCCCATCTACAGGGAAGGGTTCACCCCTCCACTTT.

This clone was counted between two and nine times. CDR3 protein: CASRPDRSTDTQYF. CDR3 DNA: TGTGCCAGCAGGCCCGACAGGTCCACAGATACGCAGTATTTT. The chain combines TRBV27 with TRBJ2-3; D is perhaps TRBD1 (6 bases). V was clipped by 6 bases and J by 2 bases, with 12 bases between them. This CDR3 region has 14 residues. CDR1 MNHEY and CDR2 SMNVEV come from the germline V gene (reference sequence).